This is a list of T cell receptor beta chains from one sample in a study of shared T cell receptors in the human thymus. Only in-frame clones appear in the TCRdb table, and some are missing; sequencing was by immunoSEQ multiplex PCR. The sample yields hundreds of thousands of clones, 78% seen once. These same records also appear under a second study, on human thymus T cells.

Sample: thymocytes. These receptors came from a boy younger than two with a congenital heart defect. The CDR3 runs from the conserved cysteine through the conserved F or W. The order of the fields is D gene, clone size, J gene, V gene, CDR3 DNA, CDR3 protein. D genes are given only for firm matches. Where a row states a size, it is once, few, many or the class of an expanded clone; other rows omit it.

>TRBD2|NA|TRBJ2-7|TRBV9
TGTGCCAGCAGCGTAGTGTCTAGCGGGAGGGCCGACGGAAGCTCCTACGAGCAGTACTTC
CASSVVSSGRADGSSYEQYF
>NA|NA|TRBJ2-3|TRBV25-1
TGTGCCAGCAGAAGGGGTGACCCCAGGGGCACAGATACGCAGTATTTT
CASRRGDPRGTDTQYF
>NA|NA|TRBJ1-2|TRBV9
TGTGCCAGCAGCGAAGACAGGCGACCGGGCTATGGCTACACCTTC
CASSEDRRPGYGYTF
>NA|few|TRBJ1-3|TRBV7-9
TGTGCCAGCAGCTTACGGCCAGCGATCATCTCTGGAAACACCATATATTTT
CASSLRPAIISGNTIYF
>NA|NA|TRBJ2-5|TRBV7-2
TGTGCCAGCAGCTTCAGGGACTTCACCCAAGAGACCCAGTACTTC
CASSFRDFTQETQYF
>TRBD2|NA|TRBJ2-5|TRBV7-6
TGTGCCAGCAGCCCCGTCGGACTAGCGGGGACCACCCAAGAGACCCAGTACTTC
CASSPVGLAGTTQETQYF
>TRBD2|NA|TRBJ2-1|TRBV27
TGTGCCAGCAGCCGTAGCGGGAGGGGCAATGAGCAGTTCTTC
CASSRSGRGNEQFF
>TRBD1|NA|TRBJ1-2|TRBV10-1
TGCGCCAGGGAACAGGGGGCTCAAGGCTACACCTTC
CAREQGAQGYTF
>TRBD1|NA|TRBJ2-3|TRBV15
TGTGCCACCAGCAGTGAGGGGGCGGGCACAGATACGCAGTATTTT
CATSSEGAGTDTQYF
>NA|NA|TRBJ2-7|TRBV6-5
TGTGCCAGCACTTCAGGGTGGGGATACGAGCAGTACTTC
CASTSGWGYEQYF
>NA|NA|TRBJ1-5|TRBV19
TGTGCCAGCAGGGAAGGGGGGGTATATAGCAATCAGCCCCAGCATTTT
CASREGGVYSNQPQHF
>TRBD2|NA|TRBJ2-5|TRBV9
TGTGCCAGCAGCGTAGAACCCCGACTAGCGGGGACGTACCAAGAGACCCAGTACTTC
CASSVEPRLAGTYQETQYF
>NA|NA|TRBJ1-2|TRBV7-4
TGTGCCACTACGGAAGACCTAACCCAGGGAGGGCTAGAGGGCTACACCTTC
CATTEDLTQGGLEGYTF
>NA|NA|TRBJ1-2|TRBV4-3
TGCGCCAGCAGCCCAGGCGCAGGGATCTATGGCTACACCTTC
CASSPGAGIYGYTF
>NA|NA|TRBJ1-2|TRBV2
TGTGCCAGCAGTGACCAGGAGGCAGGGGAGACCTATGGCTACACCTTC
CASSDQEAGETYGYTF
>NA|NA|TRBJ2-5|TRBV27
TGTGCCAGCAGTCCGGGGACCCGCGGGGTAGAGACCCAGTACTTC
CASSPGTRGVETQYF
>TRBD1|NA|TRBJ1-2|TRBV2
TGTGCCAGCAGTGGAGGGACAGGGTGGGGGAACTATGGCTACACCTTC
CASSGGTGWGNYGYTF
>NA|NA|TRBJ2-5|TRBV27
TGTGCCAGCAGTCCTCGGGGCCAAGAGACCCAGTACTTC
CASSPRGQETQYF
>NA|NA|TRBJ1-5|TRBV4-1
TGCGCCAGCAGCCTACGCGCAGTGGAGGGAAGGAGCAATCAGCCCCAGCATTTT
CASSLRAVEGRSNQPQHF
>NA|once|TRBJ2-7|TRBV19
TGTGCCAGTAGTAAGACCCGACTAGGGGCCTCCTACGAGCAGTACTTC
CASSKTRLGASYEQYF